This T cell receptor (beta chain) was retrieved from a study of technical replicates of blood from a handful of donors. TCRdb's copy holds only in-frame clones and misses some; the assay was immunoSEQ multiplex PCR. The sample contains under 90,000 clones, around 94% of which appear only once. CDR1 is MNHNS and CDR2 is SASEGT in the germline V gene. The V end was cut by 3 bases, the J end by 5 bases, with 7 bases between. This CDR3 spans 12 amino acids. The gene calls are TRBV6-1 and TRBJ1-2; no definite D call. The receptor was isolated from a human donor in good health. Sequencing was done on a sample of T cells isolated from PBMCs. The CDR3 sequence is CASSDLSYGYTF. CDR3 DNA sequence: TGTGCCAGCAGTGACCTTTCGTATGGCTACACCTTC.